This T cell receptor (beta chain) was documented in a study of graft-versus-host responses after intestinal transplantation. Study in general: Following induction with anti-thymocyte globulin, all recipients were given tacrolimus and steroids for two to four years.

Sequencing was performed with immunoSEQ multiplex PCR; in TCRdb, only in-frame clones are kept and a portion is missing. The sample yields around 100,000 clones, roughly nine tenths seen once. CDR1 is MNHEY and CDR2 is SMNVEV in the germline V gene (reference sequence). V lost 6 bases and J 0 bases, leaving 17 bases between the germline ends. The CDR3 has 16 amino acids. Broader study findings: GvH clones were found in recipient marrow; some appeared first in ileum or blood. In patients with graft-donor T cell macrochimerism, allograft graft-versus-host to host-versus-graft clonal ratios were high.

On this clone itself: Its cognate antigen is unknown.

The genes are TRBV27 and TRBJ1-1, with D perhaps matching TRBD1 (6 bases). This receptor was identified in a human donor who received an intestinal transplant. The sample was unstimulated CD4+ T cells sorted from spleen or lymph node cells, taken before intestinal transplant. The CDR3 DNA is TGTGCCAGCAGAAAGAAGACAGGAACTATGAACACTGAAGCTTTCTTT. It specifies CASRKKTGTMNTEAFF.